The sample holds a few counts of the clone carrying this TCR beta chain. Its specificity is unknown. V was clipped by 3 bases and J by 6 bases; unmatched bases: 10. The CDR3 is made up of 15 amino acids. Germline V lookup: CDR1 SGHTA, CDR2 FQGNSA. Extracted total RNA amounted to at least 6 micrograms for each sample. This entry belongs to a study of blood T cells in healthy people across ages. A second PCR of roughly 6 to 12 cycles used a sample-barcoded 5' primer and a J-beta primer mix. There were at least 3 million CDR3-containing paired-end reads obtained from each sample. Each CDR3 protein is one row after TCRdb ran MiXCR on the 5' RACE reads. The data hold hundreds of thousands of distinct CDR3 sequences, with around 32% observed a single time. Study-wide results and limits: Unsorted PBMCs ruled out conclusive naive versus antigen-experienced comparison. TCR beta diversity, measured per million T cells, fell in a roughly linear way with age.

The V call is TRBV7-2, the J call TRBJ1-2; 7 nucleotides match TRBD1. The source material was blood. This TCR derives from a woman over 75 in good health. CDR3 region: CASSFQGRGRDGYTF. CDR3 sequence (DNA): TGTGCCAGCAGCTTTCAGGGCAGGGGGAGGGATGGCTACACCTTC.